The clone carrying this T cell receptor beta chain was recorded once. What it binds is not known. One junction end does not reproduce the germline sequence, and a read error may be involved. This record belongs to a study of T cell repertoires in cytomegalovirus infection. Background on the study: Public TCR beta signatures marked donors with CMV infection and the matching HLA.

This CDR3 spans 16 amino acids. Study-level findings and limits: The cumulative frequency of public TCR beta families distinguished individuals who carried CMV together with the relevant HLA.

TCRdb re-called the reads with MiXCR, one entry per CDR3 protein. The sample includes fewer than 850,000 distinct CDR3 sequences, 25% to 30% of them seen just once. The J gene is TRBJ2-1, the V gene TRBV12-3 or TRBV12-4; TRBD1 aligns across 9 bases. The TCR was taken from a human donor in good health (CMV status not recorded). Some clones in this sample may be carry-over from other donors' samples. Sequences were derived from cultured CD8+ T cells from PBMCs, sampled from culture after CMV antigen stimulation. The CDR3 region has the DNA TGTGCCAGCAGCCTCGACAGGGGGTCCCCCTACAATAAGCAGTTCTTC. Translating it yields CASSLDRGSPYNKQFF.